This TCR beta chain came from a study of cytomegalovirus exposure and HLA in healthy donors. Study results and limitations: DRB1 had the most TCR associations and HLA-C the fewest, a later analysis found, with rates varying by HLA locus. Later findings reportedly placed an Asian-associated ancestry cluster below the roughly 700-donor mean for N-insertions.

In the case of this clone: Its specificity is not known.

The CDR3 is made up of 13 amino acids. The V end lost 2 bases, the J end lost 7 bases, and 9 bases lay between the germline ends. CDR1 is SGHVS and CDR2 is FQNEAQ in the germline V gene. PCR involved 60 Vbeta and 13 Jbeta primers. Produced via immunoSEQ multiplex PCR; TCRdb's table is partial and in-frame only. The sample lists about 140,000 clones, roughly 80% occurring once. Sequencing was done on a sample of PBMCs. The receptor was derived from a man aged 35 to 55 in good health and CMV-seronegative. The chain uses TRBV7-8 and TRBJ1-5; no firm D call. The CDR3 is CASSLQAEQPQHF. The DNA of the CDR3 is TGTGCCAGCAGCTTACAGGCAGAACAGCCCCAGCATTTT.